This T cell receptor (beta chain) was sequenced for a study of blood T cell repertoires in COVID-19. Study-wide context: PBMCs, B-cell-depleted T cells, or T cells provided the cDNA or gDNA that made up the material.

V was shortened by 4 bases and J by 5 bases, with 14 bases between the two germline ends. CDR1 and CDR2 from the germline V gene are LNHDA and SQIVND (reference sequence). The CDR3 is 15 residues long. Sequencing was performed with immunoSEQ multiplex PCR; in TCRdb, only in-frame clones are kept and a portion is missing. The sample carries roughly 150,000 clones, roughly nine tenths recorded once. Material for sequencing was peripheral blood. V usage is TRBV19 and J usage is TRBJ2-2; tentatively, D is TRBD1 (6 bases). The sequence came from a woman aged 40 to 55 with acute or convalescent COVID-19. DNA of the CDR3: TGTGCCAGTAGTAACCCCAGGGGATTGACCGGGGAGCTGTTTTTT. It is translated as CASSNPRGLTGELFF.